This T cell receptor beta chain was profiled in a study of T cells after yellow fever vaccination. In TCRdb, the 5' RACE reads were re-called with MiXCR into one record per CDR3 protein. In the table there are 400,000 or so distinct CDR3 sequences, around 6.5% of which are singletons. The TCR was taken from a man aged 25 to 40 who received the YFV17D yellow fever vaccine. The source was PBMCs, collected 5 days after the yellow fever booster vaccination.

CDR3 nucleotide sequence: TGTGCCAGCTCACCACAGGGTGGTACTGAAGCTTTCTTT. Its translation: CASSPQGGTEAFF. The V and J genes are TRBV18 and TRBJ1-1; D is ambiguous. The germline gives CDR1 KGHSH, CDR2 LQKENI. Deletions cut 1 base from V and 5 bases from J, with 8 bases between. This CDR3 is built from 13 residues.